This TCR beta chain was found in a study of CD8 T cells in Susac syndrome. RNA totalling roughly 0.45 to 1 ug underwent reverse transcription with random hexamers. Across 54 Vbeta and 13 Jbeta, immunoSEQ multiplex PCR amplified TCR beta CDR3. TCRdb analysed the immunoSEQ multiplex PCR reads with MiXCR anew, one entry per CDR3 protein. The table includes about 430,000 distinct CDR3 sequences, more than 80% detected once. The CDR3 contains 17 residues. J lost 2 bases, V lost 5 bases, and 12 bases had no gene match. Germline-derived CDR1 and CDR2 are SGHVS and FNYEAQ. The sequenced sample consisted of CD8+ T cells from PBMCs. This clonotype originated in a human donor with multiple sclerosis. The chain carries TRBV7-6 and TRBJ2-7, with 10 bases that match TRBD1. CDR3 sequence (DNA): TGTGCCAGCAGCCCGGGGGGTAGGGGGACAGGGGCCTACGAGCAGTACTTC. This translates into CASSPGGRGTGAYEQYF.